These 6 T cell receptor beta chains share one sample of origin, sequenced in a study of molecular identifiers for immune sequencing clone quantification. Each CDR3 protein gets one entry after TCRdb re-called the PCR reads with MiXCR. The sample consists of 300,000 to 400,000 distinct CDR3 sequences, over 20% of them appearing once. The sample taken for sequencing was naive CD8+ T cells from blood, with Jurkat cell RNA spiked in. The subset here: FACS-sorted CD8+CD4-CCR7+CD45RA+ naive T cells. These receptors originate from a human donor in good health. Some libraries in this study had Jurkat cell RNA spiked in.

This clonotype was seen repeatedly, ten times or more. This sequence joins TRBV7-9 and TRBJ2-5; possibly TRBD1 for D (6 bases). Germline V gives CDR1 SEHNR, CDR2 FQNEAQ (reference sequence). This CDR3 spans 16 amino acids. Trimming stripped 1 base from V and 2 bases from J, with 14 bases between. DNA for the CDR3: TGTGCCAGCAGCTTAGGCCCCACAGGGAATCAAGAGACCCAGTACTTC. Translating it yields CASSLGPTGNQETQYF.

As to this clonotype: This may arise from a read error, as a much more abundant clone is one base away. V gene TRBV9 combines with J gene TRBJ2-3; D gene ambiguous. Germline lookup yields CDR1 SGDLS and CDR2 YYNGEE. CDR3 length: 15 residues. CDR3 in amino acids: CASGVVGTVADTQYF. DNA for the CDR3: TGTGCCAGCGGCGTAGTTGGAACAGTCGCAGATACGCAGTATTTT.

A few counts support this clonotype. This chain joins TRBV4-3 and TRBJ1-2; a weak D match, TRBD1 (5 bases). Germline loops: CDR1 LGHNA, CDR2 YSLEER. V lost 0 bases and J lost 6, with 14 bases in between. The CDR3 extends over 15 amino acids. The CDR3 sequence is CASSQDWGPNHGYTF. The CDR3 nucleotides are TGCGCCAGCAGCCAAGATTGGGGCCCCAACCATGGCTACACCTTC.

This clonotype was seen repeatedly, ten times or more. The V and J genes are TRBV7-6 and TRBJ1-1; 7 bases fit TRBD1. Losses at the gene ends were 1 base for V and 0 bases for J; bases not matched to a gene: 5. The germline gives CDR1 SGHVS, CDR2 FNYEAQ. There are 16 residues in the CDR3. This CDR3 is CASSLEGRGLNTEAFF. In DNA, the CDR3 is TGTGCCAGCAGCTTAGAGGGCAGGGGGTTGAACACTGAAGCTTTCTTT.

The chain has TRBV15 and TRBJ2-3; 15 bases agree with TRBD2. CDR1 is LNHNV and CDR2 is YYDKDF in the germline V gene (reference sequence). CDR3 size: 19 residues. V lost 0 bases and J lost 2; bases outside the gene matches: 6. The CDR3 loop reads CATSRDLWTSGRATDTQYF. The CDR3, as DNA: TGTGCCACCAGCAGAGATTTGTGGACTAGCGGGAGGGCCACAGATACGCAGTATTTT.

This clonotype was seen ten or more times. J is TRBJ1-1 and V is TRBV12-3 or TRBV12-4; D uncertain. The CDR3 has 15 residues. Trimming took off 7 bases at V and 0 bases at J, with 15 bases between the two ends. The CDR3 region has the DNA TGTGCCAGCACTGCTCGGCGGGGAATGAACACTGAAGCTTTCTTT. It translates to CASTARRGMNTEAFF.